These 27 T cell receptor beta chains were sequenced from one sample in a study of T cells in women clearing cervical HPV infection. Produced via immunoSEQ multiplex PCR; TCRdb's table is partial and in-frame only. Its table records more than 40,000 clones. Sequenced input: blood buffy coat. These receptors were obtained from a woman between 18 and 69 years old with a cervical HPV16 infection that either progressed to CIN3+ or cleared (not recorded which).

The CDR3 region is CSAKPIPLIHEQYF. Partial CDR3 DNA: TGCAGTGCAAAGCCGATCCCGCTAATCCACGAG. The chain joins TRBV20-1 to TRBJ2-7; no definite D call. The read comes to an end 3 residues before the CDR3 does, leaving the germline J gene to fill in the end. V was clipped by 6 bases and J by 5 bases, with 20 bases between them. The germline gives CDR1 DFQATT, CDR2 SNEGSKA (reference sequence). The CDR3 totals 14 residues.

Turning to this clone: Read coverage stops 3 residues before the CDR3 terminus; the germline J gene supplies the remainder. The chain recombines TRBV11-3 with TRBJ1-3, with 8 bases identical to TRBD1. This CDR3 is 15 amino acids long. Per germline, CDR1 SGHNT and CDR2 YENEEA. V trimming: 5 bases; J trimming: 2 bases; junction bases outside the gene matches: 5. The covered CDR3 bases are TGTGCCAGCAGCCCCGGACAGGGACCTGGAAACACC. It is translated as CASSPGQGPGNT. The full CDR3 reads CASSPGQGPGNTIYF. The full variable domain, rest sourced from reference TRBV11-3 and TRBJ1-3, is EAGVVQSPRYKIIEKKQPVAFWCNPISGHNTLYWYLQNLGQGPELLIRYENEEAVDDSQLPKDRFSAERLKGVDSTLKIQPAELGDSAVYLCASSPGQGPGNTIYFGEGSWLTVV.

Worth noting for this clone: The read terminates 3 residues ahead of where the CDR3 ends, so the germline J gene completes it. The chain combines TRBV14 with TRBJ2-5, with TRBD1 matching over 9 bases. This CDR3 spans 15 amino acids. Germline lookup yields CDR1 SGHDN and CDR2 FVKESK. V dropped 5 bases and J dropped 5; count of bases not matched to a gene: 9. Partial CDR3 DNA: TGTGCCAGCAGCAACTTCGGACAGGGGTTGGAGACC. It is translated as CASSNFGQGLET. The full CDR3 reads CASSNFGQGLETQYF.

The sequenced CDR3 bases are TGTGCCAGTAGTACGCGCAGACAGGGAGCTAACTATGGC. This codes for CASSTRRQGANYG. The complete CDR3 sequence is CASSTRRQGANYGYTF. This rearrangement joins TRBV19 to TRBJ1-2; TRBD1 agrees at 7 bases. The read stops 3 residues short of the end of the CDR3; the missing end is completed from the germline J gene. Looked up from germline, CDR1 is LNHDA and CDR2 is SQIVND (reference sequence). Trimming at V came to 4 bases and at J to 0 bases, leaving 8 bases not matched to a gene. The length of the CDR3 is 16 residues.

A word on this clone: The read finishes 3 residues shy of the CDR3 end, and the germline J gene is used to complete it. The J gene is TRBJ2-7, the V gene TRBV4-2; 8 bases are a match to TRBD2. CDR3 length equals 14 residues. CDR1 is LGHNA, CDR2 YNFKEQ, per germline. V trimming: 4 bases; J trimming: 0 bases; junction bases outside the gene matches: 2. CDR3 loop: CASSRSGGSYEQYF. Partial CDR3 DNA: TGTGCCAGCAGCCGGAGCGGGGGCTCCTACGAG.

A note on this clone: The sequenced fragment ends 3 residues before the CDR3 boundary, so the rest is inferred from the germline J gene. The chain couples TRBV5-4 to TRBJ2-7, with a possible D match to TRBD2 (6 bases). Germline CDR1 and CDR2: SGHNT and YYREEE (reference sequence). The V gene lost 4 bases and the J gene lost 5 bases, with 10 bases spanning the gap. CDR3 length equals 12 residues. CDR3 bases read: TGTGCCAGCAGCGTCGGGGAGGACGAG. Translation gives CASSVGEDE. The whole CDR3 region reads CASSVGEDEQYF.

About this clone: Read sequence stops 3 residues before the CDR3 end, and the germline J gene provides the missing end. This sequence joins TRBV7-9 and TRBJ1-1, with a weak D call TRBD1 (5 bases). Germline CDR1 SEHNR, CDR2 FQNEAQ (reference sequence). The CDR3 contains 15 residues. The CDR3 DNA, read in part, is TGTGCCAGCAGCTTAGGCGCGGGGGGAACTGATACG. It translates to CASSLGAGGTDT. The entire CDR3 protein reads CASSLGAGGTDTAFF.

To note about this clone: The read ends 3 residues early relative to the CDR3; the germline J gene fills the gap. The chain employs TRBV19 and TRBJ2-2; 8 bases match TRBD1. The CDR3 extends over 14 amino acids. V dropped 10 bases and J dropped 5; count of bases not matched to a gene: 9. Per the germline V gene, CDR1 is LNHDA and CDR2 is SQIVND (reference sequence). The CDR3 loop reads CATSGQGRTGELFF. The sequenced part of the CDR3 DNA is TGTGCCACCTCAGGACAGGGAAGGACCGGGGAG.

In regard to this clone: An end of the junction does not agree with germline; a read error may underlie this. The CDR3: CGSSERTGGVGGYTF. CDR3 DNA (partial): TGTGGCAGCAGTGAAAGGACAGGGGGCGTGGGCGGC. The rearrangement joins TRBV2 to TRBJ1-2; 11 bases match TRBD1. The sequenced fragment ends 3 residues before the CDR3 boundary, so the rest is inferred from the germline J gene. This CDR3 is built from 15 residues. The germline V gene encodes CDR1 SNHLY and CDR2 FYNNEI.

Of note for this clone: The read falls 3 residues short of the CDR3 end, and the missing part is taken from the germline J gene. This chain joins TRBV12-3 or TRBV12-4 and TRBJ2-7; D is uncertain. The CDR3 runs to 12 residues. Trimming shortened V by 8 bases and J by 1 base, and 9 bases separated the two germline ends. CDR3 sequence: CASAVRSYEQYF. The CDR3 bases that were read are TGTGCCAGCGCCGTGCGTTCCTACGAG.

About this clone: The read ends 3 residues shy of where the CDR3 ends; the end is completed using the germline J gene. This sequence joins TRBV11-2 and TRBJ1-2; tentative D call: TRBD1 (6 bases). Germline values: CDR1 SGHAT, CDR2 FQNNGV. The V end lost 0 bases, the J end lost 4 bases, and 6 bases lay between the germline ends. The CDR3 loop spans 13 amino acids. The CDR3 reads CASSLDRGYGYTF. CDR3 DNA (partial): TGTGCCAGCAGCTTAGACAGGGGCTATGGC.

The CDR3 sequence: CASNPGTGGNGELFF. CDR3 DNA, as far as it was read: TGTGCCAGCAACCCGGGGACAGGGGGGAACGGGGAG. The chain employs TRBV5-8 and TRBJ2-2, with 11 positions matching TRBD1. The observed sequence ends 3 residues before the CDR3 terminus, with the missing tail filled in from the germline J gene. The V segment lost 6 bases and the J segment 7 bases; nucleotides outside the gene matches: 8. Germline-derived CDR1 and CDR2 are SGHTS and YDEGEE. The CDR3 loop spans 15 amino acids.

To note about this clone: One junction end disagrees with the germline gene, perhaps due to a read error. The read terminates 3 residues before the CDR3 end, so the remaining end is supplied by the germline J gene. V usage is TRBV7-9 and J usage is TRBJ2-3; D may correspond to TRBD1 or TRBD2 (5 bases each). CDR1 is SEHNR and CDR2 is FQNEAQ in the germline V gene (reference sequence). This CDR3 contains 14 residues. The CDR3 spells CDSSLAQGIETQYF. Partial CDR3 DNA: TGTGACAGCAGCTTAGCGCAGGGTATAGAGACG.

In the case of this clone: The read gets to within 3 residues of the CDR3 end, and the germline J gene fills in the rest. This chain links TRBV7-6 with TRBJ2-3; 8 nucleotides align to TRBD2. Germline CDR1 and CDR2: SGHVS and FNYEAQ. The CDR3 sequence is 15 residues long. CDR3 DNA (partial): TGTGCCAGCTCGCCCGGCGGGGGGACCCAAGAGACG. Residues: CASSPGGGTQET. The whole CDR3 is CASSPGGGTQETQYF.

In regard to this clone: The sequence runs out 3 residues before the end of the CDR3; the remainder is reconstructed from the germline J gene. The rearrangement links TRBV28 to TRBJ2-7, with D perhaps TRBD2 (5 bases). The CDR3 consists of 13 residues. Trimming removed 3 bases from V and 2 bases from J, with 8 bases in between. From germline, CDR1 is MDHEN and CDR2 SYDVKM. The sequenced part of the CDR3 DNA is TGTGCCAGCAGTTTTGAGGGCACCTACGAG. It encodes CASSFEGTYE. In full, the CDR3 reads CASSFEGTYEQYF.

Points on this clone: The read finishes 3 residues shy of the CDR3 end, and the germline J gene is used to complete it. This chain uses TRBV5-1 with TRBJ2-5; D perhaps matches TRBD1 (7 bases). Trimming took off 7 bases at V and 5 bases at J, with 21 bases between the two ends. The CDR3 consists of 15 residues. In germline, CDR1 is SGHRS, CDR2 YFSETQ. The sequenced part of the CDR3 DNA is TGCGCCAGCCGGGAACCCGCAGGGGGAGGTGAGACC. Translating gives CASREPAGGGET. In full, the CDR3 reads CASREPAGGGETQYF.

As for this clone: The read terminates 3 residues ahead of where the CDR3 ends, so the germline J gene completes it. The chain joins TRBV5-4 to TRBJ1-4; no definite D call. This CDR3 spans 15 amino acids. Germline V gene data show CDR1 as SGHNT and CDR2 as YYREEE (reference sequence). The V gene lost 4 bases and the J gene lost 2 bases, with 12 bases spanning the gap. CDR3: CASSPAGRTNEKLFF. The part of the CDR3 DNA that was read is TGTGCCAGCAGCCCGGCGGGTCGGACTAATGAAAAA.

A remark on this clone: From the germline J gene comes the end of the CDR3, since the read stops 3 residues before it. The rearrangement uses TRBV19 and TRBJ2-3; D possibly corresponds to TRBD1 (5 bases). CDR3 length: 14 amino acids. The V gene's germline CDR1 is LNHDA and CDR2 SQIVND (reference sequence). Trimming stripped 7 bases from V and 0 bases from J, with 11 bases between. The covered CDR3 bases are TGTGCCAGTAATGACAGAAAAAGCACAGATACG. It encodes CASNDRKSTDT. The full CDR3 protein is CASNDRKSTDTQYF.

Incomplete CDR3 DNA: TGTGCCAGCAGCTTGAAAAGCAGGGAGGATCAGCCC. Translation: CASSLKSREDQP. In full, the CDR3 is CASSLKSREDQPQHF. The genes are TRBV5-6 and TRBJ1-5; perhaps TRBD1 as D (5 bases). The DNA ends 3 residues before the CDR3 does, and the rest of the CDR3 is filled in from the germline J gene. The CDR3 contains 15 residues. V lost 1 base, J lost 5 bases, and 13 bases lay in between. CDR1 and CDR2 from the germline V gene are SGHDT and YYEEEE. The whole variable domain, filled in from reference TRBV5-6 and TRBJ1-5, reads DAGVTQSPTHLIKTRGQQVTLRCSPKSGHDTVSWYQQALGQGPQFIFQYYEEEERQRGNFPDRFSGHQFPNYSSELNVNALLLGDSALYLCASSLKSREDQPQHFGDGTRLSIL.

This chain's CDR3 is CASRSPGTGTEKLFF. CDR3 DNA (partial): TGCGCCAGCAGATCCCCCGGGACAGGGACCGAAAAA. V usage is TRBV5-1 and J usage is TRBJ1-4, with 9 bases fitting TRBD1. Read data end 3 residues before the CDR3 end; the end is taken from the germline J gene. The germline V gene encodes CDR1 SGHRS and CDR2 YFSETQ. The CDR3 is made up of 15 amino acids. The J segment lost 8 bases and the V segment lost 5 bases, leaving 10 bases of the junction unmatched.

A remark on this clone: Read coverage stops 3 residues before the CDR3 terminus; the germline J gene supplies the remainder. This sequence joins TRBV7-2 and TRBJ1-6, with D hard to call. This CDR3 has 15 residues. CDR1 is SGHTA, CDR2 FQGNSA, per germline. Trimming left V 0 bases short and J 9 bases short, with 12 bases between. The part of the CDR3 DNA that was read is TGTGCCAGCAGCTTAGCCGCAGGACGGGGTTCACCC. Amino acids: CASSLAAGRGSP. The full CDR3 protein reads CASSLAAGRGSPLHF.

A word on this clone: The read gets to within 3 residues of the CDR3 end, and the germline J gene fills in the rest. The chain employs TRBV12-3 or TRBV12-4 and TRBJ1-2; tentative D call: TRBD1 (6 bases). This CDR3 contains 12 residues. The V and J ends lost 6 bases and 6 bases respectively, with 11 bases between them. This CDR3 reads CASRPGVNGYTF. CDR3 bases read: TGTGCCAGCAGACCAGGGGTTAATGGC.

In regard to this clone: The sequenced fragment ends 3 residues before the CDR3 boundary, so the rest is inferred from the germline J gene. This chain uses TRBV19 with TRBJ2-2; TRBD1 might be the D (6 bases). Germline CDR1 reads LNHDA; CDR2 reads SQIVND (reference sequence). This CDR3 contains 16 residues. The CDR3 is CASSGGQLSGANVLFF. Incomplete CDR3 DNA: TGTGCCAGTAGTGGTGGACAGCTCTCTGGGGCCAACGTG.

A remark on this clone: Sequencing ends 3 residues short of the CDR3 end; the germline J gene provides the rest. This chain uses TRBV4-2 with TRBJ2-2, with TRBD2 as a possible D gene (6 bases). Germline V gives CDR1 LGHNA, CDR2 YNFKEQ. This CDR3 is built from 16 residues. Trimming pared 0 bases from V and 5 bases from J, leaving 13 bases between. CDR3 region: CASSQDVGGRTGELFF. CDR3 DNA (partial): TGTGCCAGCAGCCAAGATGTGGGGGGAAGAACCGGGGAG.

Points on this clone: The read ends 3 residues shy of where the CDR3 ends; the end is completed using the germline J gene. This rearrangement joins TRBV5-1 to TRBJ2-2; TRBD1 matches 7 bases. J was trimmed by 3 bases and V by 4 bases; bases with no gene match: 12. The CDR3 has 17 residues. Germline lookup yields CDR1 SGHRS and CDR2 YFSETQ. This CDR3 is CASSPRGGLLDTGELFF. Partial CDR3 DNA: TGCGCCAGCAGCCCCAGAGGGGGCCTACTGGACACCGGGGAG.

With respect to this clone: The read comes to an end 3 residues before the CDR3 does, leaving the germline J gene to fill in the end. The chain couples TRBV14 to TRBJ1-1, with 7 bases fitting TRBD1. Per the germline V gene, CDR1 is SGHDN and CDR2 is FVKESK. Germline trimming cut 4 bases from V and 7 bases from J; bases unmatched to any gene: 12. The CDR3 has 15 amino acids. CDR3 DNA (partial): TGTGCCAGCAGCCTCTTCAGGGGGTTGGGGGTTGAA. This sequence encodes CASSLFRGLGVE. The entire CDR3 protein reads CASSLFRGLGVEAFF.

CDR3 bases read: TGCGCCAGCAGCCTTTCGACAGACAACTCGGGTGAA. Its translation is CASSLSTDNSGE. The whole CDR3 sequence reads CASSLSTDNSGEAFF. The rearrangement joins TRBV5-1 to TRBJ1-1; D may be TRBD1 (5 bases). The CDR3 extends 3 residues past the end of the read, so its final part is completed from the germline J gene. V was pared by 4 bases and J by 7 bases, with 20 bases between. The germline V gene encodes CDR1 SGHRS and CDR2 YFSETQ. This CDR3 region has 15 residues.